Described below is a single T cell receptor (beta chain) sequence and its context. The sample originates from a study of CD8 T cells in Susac syndrome. The RNA, roughly 0.5 to 1 ug, was put through reverse transcription using random hexamers. TCRdb re-called the immunoSEQ multiplex PCR reads through MiXCR, storing one row per CDR3 protein. The sample includes about 210,000 distinct CDR3 sequences, 95% of them seen just once. The CDR3 loop spans 15 amino acids. Trimming removed 4 bases from V and 7 bases from J, with 17 bases in between. Looked up from germline, CDR1 is LGHDT and CDR2 is YNNKEL (reference sequence).

The sequenced sample was CD4+ T cells from PBMCs. J is TRBJ2-4 and V is TRBV3-1; maybe TRBD1 (6 bases). The sequence derives from a human donor with multiple sclerosis. CDR3: CASSPASTGTNIQYF. The CDR3 nucleotides are TGTGCCAGCAGCCCGGCCTCGACAGGAACGAACATTCAGTACTTC.